This T cell receptor beta chain was observed in a study of cytomegalovirus exposure and HLA in healthy donors. The V segment lost 5 bases and the J segment 5 bases; nucleotides outside the gene matches: 17. Germline loops: CDR1 SGHVS, CDR2 FQNEAQ. This CDR3 spans 18 amino acids. PCR was performed using 60 Vbeta and 13 Jbeta primers. Libraries were prepared by immunoSEQ multiplex PCR; TCRdb keeps only in-frame clonotypes and omits some of them. The repertoire consists of 100,000 to 150,000 clones, with about 81% occurring once and the leading ten covering approximately 1.1%. This sequence originates from a woman in her twenties or thirties in good health and CMV-seronegative. The V gene is TRBV7-8, the J gene TRBJ1-5; 8 positions match TRBD1. The sample was PBMCs. CDR3 sequence reads: CASSHSLGQGARYQPQHF. In nucleotides, the CDR3 is TGTGCCAGCAGCCATTCCCTCGGGCAGGGGGCGCGGTATCAGCCCCAGCATTTT.